This passage covers 28 T cell receptor beta chains from one sample sequenced in a study of CD8 T cells in ankylosing spondylitis. Each CDR3 protein gets one entry after TCRdb re-called the 5' RACE reads with MiXCR. Of fewer than 35,000 distinct CDR3 sequences in the sample, roughly 29% were seen once. The sequencing input was synovial fluid, either unsorted or a sorted T cell fraction (not recorded which). The receptor source for this set is a male donor with ankylosing spondylitis.

The V and J genes are TRBV7-8 and TRBJ2-7; no firm D call. Germline lookup yields CDR1 SGHVS and CDR2 FQNEAQ. This CDR3 spans 12 amino acids. The V gene lost 2 bases and the J gene lost 2 bases, with 4 bases spanning the gap. In nucleotides, the CDR3 is TGTGCCAGCAGCTTAACCCCCTACGAGCAGTACTTC. Amino acid sequence: CASSLTPYEQYF.

This clonotype appeared many times. The V call is TRBV5-6, the J call TRBJ1-5; no firm D call. Trimming pared 3 bases from V and 3 bases from J, leaving 13 bases between. CDR3 size: 15 residues. The germline V gene encodes CDR1 SGHDT and CDR2 YYEEEE. The CDR3 DNA reads as TGTGCCAGCAGCTACGGACTTGGGTTCAATCAGCCCCAGCATTTT. Its translation: CASSYGLGFNQPQHF.

This clonotype was detected a few times. The chain has TRBV19 and TRBJ2-2; D remains ambiguous. The CDR3 has 13 residues. Trimming stripped 7 bases from V and 4 bases from J, with 10 bases between. Germline-derived CDR1 and CDR2 are LNHDA and SQIVND (reference sequence). The CDR3: CASIKPSTGELFF. CDR3 nucleotide sequence: TGTGCCAGTATCAAGCCATCCACCGGGGAGCTGTTTTTT.

The V call is TRBV2, the J call TRBJ2-1; 9 nucleotides agree with TRBD2. In germline, CDR1 is SNHLY, CDR2 FYNNEI. V was pared by 6 bases and J by 8 bases, with 17 bases of the junction left unmatched. The CDR3 length is 17 residues. This CDR3 reads CASSPSTSGRPRDEQFF. The CDR3 DNA is TGTGCCAGCAGCCCCAGTACTAGCGGGCGACCCCGGGATGAGCAGTTCTTC.

The V gene is TRBV20-1, the J gene TRBJ2-3; 8 nucleotides agree with TRBD1. V lost 6 bases and J lost 7; bases outside the gene matches: 9. Germline CDR1 is DFQATT and CDR2 is SNEGSKA (reference sequence). The CDR3 is 13 amino acids. In DNA form, the CDR3 reads TGCAGTGCCCGGACAGGGACCTCGTATACGCAGTATTTT. Its translation is CSARTGTSYTQYF.

This clonotype was seen a handful of times. CDR3 in DNA: TGCGCCAGCAGCTTGGACGGACTAGCGGGAGTCGGCAATGAGCAGTTCTTC. Its protein is CASSLDGLAGVGNEQFF. V is TRBV5-1 and J is TRBJ2-1; 13 bases map to TRBD2. CDR1 and CDR2 from the germline V gene are SGHRS and YFSETQ. V was pared by 0 bases and J by 6 bases, with 6 bases of the junction left unmatched. CDR3 length equals 17 residues.

This clonotype was seen more than once but under ten times. The genes are TRBV7-8 and TRBJ1-1; D is unclear. Germline-derived CDR1 and CDR2 are SGHVS and FQNEAQ. Trimming cost V 1 base and J 4 bases, with 16 bases left between them. This CDR3 is built from 16 residues. The CDR3 protein is CASSLGGLRSGTEAFF. As DNA, the CDR3 is TGTGCCAGCAGCTTAGGCGGGTTGAGAAGTGGCACTGAAGCTTTCTTT.

This clonotype was counted ten times or more. This chain joins TRBV29-1 and TRBJ2-7, with D possibly being TRBD1 (6 bases). The ends were cut back, 3 bases at V and 4 bases at J, with 22 bases in the middle. Germline V gives CDR1 SQVTM, CDR2 ANQGSEA. The CDR3 has 16 residues. CDR3 sequence (DNA): TGCAGCGTTGAGACTCTAGGGACAAGGGAACCATACGAGCAGTACTTC. This gives the protein CSVETLGTREPYEQYF.

This chain links TRBV24-1 with TRBJ2-1; D call uncertain. The CDR3 totals 14 residues. Germline CDR1 reads KGHDR; CDR2 reads SFDVKD. V dropped 0 bases and J dropped 8 bases, with 10 bases sitting between them. CDR3 protein: CATSDLRVSHEQFF. Written as DNA, the CDR3 is TGTGCCACCAGTGATTTGCGCGTGTCCCATGAGCAGTTCTTC.

Comment on this clonotype: One junction end disagrees with the germline gene, perhaps due to a read error. The chain carries TRBV4-1 and TRBJ2-3; 9 bases match TRBD2. In germline, CDR1 is MGHRA, CDR2 YSYEKL. The CDR3 runs to 13 residues. The CDR3 DNA sequence: TGCGCCAGCAGCCGGCAGACTAGCGGCGCTACGAATTTT. This codes for CASSRQTSGATNF.

J is TRBJ2-6 and V is TRBV5-4, with a tentative D call TRBD2 (6 bases). Germline values: CDR1 SGHNT, CDR2 YYREEE (reference sequence). Trimming removed 0 bases from V and 3 bases from J, with 19 bases in between. The CDR3 runs to 19 residues. The CDR3: CASSLALEGWIYGANVLTF. In DNA, the CDR3 is TGTGCCAGCAGCTTGGCCTTGGAGGGGTGGATCTATGGGGCCAACGTCCTGACTTTC.

This clonotype appeared a few times. The chain has TRBV20-1 and TRBJ1-3; no reliable D call. Deletions cut 4 bases from V and 2 bases from J, with 12 bases between. Germline V gene data show CDR1 as DFQATT and CDR2 as SNEGSKA (reference sequence). This CDR3 spans 14 amino acids. The CDR3 loop reads CSAILTEAGNTIYF. CDR3 nucleotide sequence: TGCAGTGCTATTTTAACGGAAGCTGGAAACACCATATATTTT.

This clonotype was counted a few times. This chain uses TRBV29-1 with TRBJ1-1; D gene uncertain. The germline V gene has CDR1 SQVTM and CDR2 ANQGSEA. This CDR3 contains 11 residues. The ends were cut back, 5 bases at V and 2 bases at J, with 6 bases in the middle. The CDR3 nucleotides are TGCAGCGTTTTCCATAACACTGAAGCTTTCTTT. It is translated as CSVFHNTEAFF.

In its sample, this clonotype was seen a few times. The chain combines TRBV20-1 with TRBJ2-3; 8 bases are shared with TRBD1. V was pared by 1 base and J by 5 bases, with 14 bases of the junction left unmatched. CDR3 length: 17 residues. Germline-derived CDR1 and CDR2 are DFQATT and SNEGSKA (reference sequence). CDR3 nucleotides: TGCAGTGCTAGAGGTGGGCAGGGGGCGCGGGGCGAAGATACGCAGTATTTT. It specifies CSARGGQGARGEDTQYF.

This clonotype turned up a few times. This chain links TRBV12-3 or TRBV12-4 with TRBJ1-1; tentatively, D is TRBD1 (5 bases). The CDR3 has 12 amino acids. V was clipped by 6 bases and J by 6 bases, with 11 bases between them. CDR3 in DNA: TGTGCCAGCAGCCCAGGGCGCTCTGAAGCTTTCTTT. It translates to CASSPGRSEAFF.

V and J are TRBV2 and TRBJ1-1; 8 bases align to TRBD1. Germline CDR1 and CDR2: SNHLY and FYNNEI. The CDR3 length is 14 residues. The V and J ends lost 7 bases and 1 base, in that order; junction bases with no gene match: 5. The CDR3 nucleotides read TGTGCCAGCACGCAGGGGGCTGCGAACACTGAAGCTTTCTTT. It yields the protein CASTQGAANTEAFF.

This clonotype was counted between two and nine times. The V call is TRBV2, the J call TRBJ2-7; D gene ambiguous. Looked up from germline, CDR1 is SNHLY and CDR2 is FYNNEI. V lost 2 bases and J 4 bases, leaving 3 bases between the germline ends. This CDR3 spans 11 amino acids. CDR3 residues: CASSERYEQYF. CDR3 in DNA: TGTGCCAGCAGTGAACGGTACGAGCAGTACTTC.

The rearrangement links TRBV28 to TRBJ1-5, with 7 nucleotides matching TRBD1. V trimming: 4 bases; J trimming: 3 bases; junction bases outside the gene matches: 21. The germline gives CDR1 MDHEN, CDR2 SYDVKM. The CDR3 spans 20 residues. The CDR3 nucleotides read TGTGCCAGCAGTTACCACCGGGACAGTAGGTCGTTGCCCTTCAATCAGCCCCAGCATTTT. Translation: CASSYHRDSRSLPFNQPQHF.

This clonotype has more than one count but fewer than ten. The V gene is TRBV20-1, the J gene TRBJ2-1; TRBD2 agrees at 7 bases. Trimming cost V 4 bases and J 7 bases; bases outside gene matches: 13. The CDR3 spans 15 residues. The germline V gene has CDR1 DFQATT and CDR2 SNEGSKA (reference sequence). The CDR3 DNA is TGCAGTGCTACCTCTTCGGGGGAGGGTGGTAATGAGCAGTTCTTC. This encodes CSATSSGEGGNEQFF.

The chain carries TRBV11-1 and TRBJ2-1, with D hard to call. This CDR3 has 15 amino acids. V was cut by 3 bases and J by 0 bases, with 9 bases left in between. Germline V gene data show CDR1 as SGHAT and CDR2 as FQDESV (reference sequence). CDR3 coding DNA: TGTGCCAGCAGCTTTCCAGTGAGCTCCTACAATGAGCAGTTCTTC. It encodes CASSFPVSSYNEQFF.

The chain links TRBV6-1 to TRBJ2-5, with unresolved D. This CDR3 is 13 amino acids long. CDR1 and CDR2 (germline): MNHNS, SASEGT. The ends were cut back, 2 bases at V and 5 bases at J, with 9 bases in the middle. CDR3 amino acids: CASSETELETQYF. DNA for the CDR3: TGTGCCAGCAGTGAAACCGAGTTGGAGACCCAGTACTTC.

This clonotype appeared a few times. The gene calls are TRBV7-8 and TRBJ2-5; 9 bases are a match to TRBD2. V trimming: 0 bases; J trimming: 6 bases; junction bases outside the gene matches: 5. The CDR3 runs to 15 residues. In germline, CDR1 is SGHVS, CDR2 FQNEAQ. The chain's CDR3 is CASSLAGSGRQTQYF. In DNA form, the CDR3 reads TGTGCCAGCAGCTTAGCCGGTAGCGGGAGACAGACCCAGTACTTC.

V usage is TRBV5-5 and J usage is TRBJ2-5, with D unclear. The CDR3 loop spans 13 amino acids. V was shortened by 0 bases and J by 3 bases, with 6 bases between the two germline ends. Germline-derived CDR1 and CDR2 are SGHKS and YYEKEE (reference sequence). This CDR3 is CASSLDVKETQYF. The CDR3 DNA follows: TGTGCCAGCAGCTTGGATGTAAAAGAGACCCAGTACTTC.

This clonotype came up a few times. The CDR3 here is CASSPSPDEYNEQFF. Written as DNA, the CDR3 is TGTGCCAGCAGCCCCAGCCCCGACGAGTACAATGAGCAGTTCTTC. This rearrangement joins TRBV9 to TRBJ2-1; no definite D call. The CDR3 totals 15 residues. Trimming shortened V by 4 bases and J by 4 bases, and 15 bases separated the two germline ends. The V gene's germline CDR1 is SGDLS and CDR2 YYNGEE.

Points on this clonotype: The germline gene is not matched at one end of the junction; a read error may be the cause. V gene TRBV7-7 combines with J gene TRBJ2-1; the D gene is possibly TRBD2 (5 bases). CDR3 length: 13 residues. Germline CDR1 SSHAT, CDR2 FNYEAQ (reference sequence). CDR3 coding DNA: TGTGCCCTCAGCTTAGGGCTAGAGGGTGAGAAGTTCTTC. Its protein product is CALSLGLEGEKFF.

This clonotype was recorded a few times. This chain links TRBV2 with TRBJ1-3; possibly TRBD1 for D (5 bases). V lost 1 base to trimming and J lost 0 bases, with 7 bases between them. The CDR3 is made up of 15 amino acids. Germline CDR1 is SNHLY and CDR2 is FYNNEI. The CDR3 DNA follows: TGTGCCAGCAGTGAAGGGACATTCTCTGGAAACACCATATATTTT. This sequence encodes CASSEGTFSGNTIYF.

This CDR3 reads CSARKLVNYEQYV. CDR3 in DNA: TGCAGTGCTAGAAAACTAGTGAACTACGAGCAGTACGTC. The V and J genes are TRBV20-1 and TRBJ2-7, with D possibly matching TRBD2 (5 bases). Germline lookup yields CDR1 DFQATT and CDR2 SNEGSKA (reference sequence). The CDR3 has 13 residues. Between the trimmed V and J ends, which lost 2 bases and 3 bases, there was a span of 11 bases.

The gene calls are TRBV5-1 and TRBJ2-2; D not certain. The V gene's germline CDR1 is SGHRS and CDR2 YFSETQ. V lost 0 bases to trimming and J lost 4 bases, with 4 bases between them. This CDR3 contains 13 residues. The CDR3 loop reads CASSLVTTGELFF. The DNA of the CDR3 is TGCGCCAGCAGCTTGGTAACCACCGGGGAGCTGTTTTTT.